Each of the 3 T cell receptor beta chains below was sequenced from the same sample in a study of graft-versus-host responses after intestinal transplantation. No cognate antigen is known for these TCRs. The method was immunoSEQ multiplex PCR; TCRdb's version includes in-frame clones alone and lacks a portion of them. The sample includes around 120,000 clones, about nine tenths of them seen just once. The sequenced sample was unstimulated CD4+ T cells sorted from spleen or lymph node cells, obtained before intestinal transplant. The receptors were gathered from a human donor who received an intestinal transplant.

This chain connects TRBV10-3 to TRBJ1-5; D unresolved. Germline CDR1 and CDR2: ENHRY and SYGVKD. V was shortened by 11 bases and J by 0 bases, with 14 bases between the two germline ends. The CDR3 runs 14 residues. The CDR3: CASRGQLSNQPQHF. As DNA, the CDR3 is TGTGCCTCAAGAGGGCAACTTAGCAATCAGCCCCAGCATTTT.

The chain carries TRBV11-2 and TRBJ2-7; no firm D call. Trimming pared 0 bases from V and 0 bases from J, leaving 12 bases between. CDR3 length: 16 amino acids. CDR1 SGHAT and CDR2 FQNNGV come from the germline V gene. The CDR3 DNA follows: TGTGCCAGCAGCTTAGAGGGCAGAAAGAGCTCCTACGAGCAGTACTTC. Amino acid sequence: CASSLEGRKSSYEQYF.

In DNA, the CDR3 is TGCAGCGTGCAAGCGGGAGGGCCAGAGACCCAGTACTTC. Its translation is CSVQAGGPETQYF. The chain links TRBV29-1 to TRBJ2-5; 10 positions agree with TRBD2. The CDR3 is 13 residues long. The germline V gene has CDR1 SQVTM and CDR2 ANQGSEA. V trimming: 6 bases; J trimming: 4 bases; junction bases outside the gene matches: 5.